This entry lists 27 T cell receptor beta chains sequenced from one sample in a study of blood T cells in healthy people across ages. Together with a sample-barcoded 5' primer, a J-beta primer mix was included in a second PCR lasting about 7 to 11 cycles. MiXCR, run by TCRdb on the 5' RACE reads, gives a single entry per CDR3 protein. The table has about 1.4 million distinct CDR3 sequences, approximately 59% seen once; the top ten hold 5% to 7%. The source material was blood. The receptors derive from a man between 18 and 35 years old in good health.

The J gene is TRBJ2-5, the V gene TRBV12-3 or TRBV12-4, with TRBD2 as a possible D gene (6 bases). CDR3 length equals 14 residues. Trimming cost V 5 bases and J 5 bases, with 15 bases left between them. The DNA of the CDR3 is TGTGCCAGCAGTCCGGGACTCTTCCCCGAGACCCAGTACTTC. This encodes CASSPGLFPETQYF.

This clonotype was found a few times. The V gene is TRBV18, the J gene TRBJ2-7; no clear D gene. Between the trimmed V and J ends, which lost 3 bases and 0 bases, there was a span of 9 bases. CDR3 length: 14 residues. Per the germline V gene, CDR1 is KGHSH and CDR2 is LQKENI. The CDR3 coding sequence is TGTGCCAGCTCACCGACACAGAGCTCCTACGAGCAGTACTTC. Amino acids: CASSPTQSSYEQYF.

This rearrangement joins TRBV7-2 to TRBJ2-3; D possibly corresponds to TRBD2 (7 bases). The CDR3 is 16 residues long. The V gene's germline CDR1 is SGHTA and CDR2 FQGNSA. Trimming took off 1 base at V and 2 bases at J, with 13 bases between the two ends. CDR3 amino acids: CASSLVGGPLTDTQYF. The CDR3 DNA reads TGTGCCAGCAGCTTAGTCGGGGGGCCTCTCACAGATACGCAGTATTTT.

The chain couples TRBV7-2 to TRBJ1-6, with D perhaps TRBD1 (6 bases). There are 16 residues in the CDR3. Per germline, CDR1 SGHTA and CDR2 FQGNSA. Trimming stripped 5 bases from V and 7 bases from J, with 18 bases between. The CDR3 coding sequence is TGTGCCAGCAGCCTAAGTGGGGCGGGGGCAAATTCACCCCTCCACTTT. Protein sequence: CASSLSGAGANSPLHF. The full variable domain, rest sourced from reference TRBV7-2 and TRBJ1-6, is GAGVSQSPSNKVTEKGKDVELRCDPISGHTALYWYRQSLGQGLEFLIYFQGNSAPDKSGLPSDRFSAERTGGSVSTLTIQRTQQEDSAVYLCASSLSGAGANSPLHFGNGTRLTVT.

V usage is TRBV30 and J usage is TRBJ2-7; D is uncertain. The V end lost 1 base, the J end lost 1 base, and 5 bases lay between the germline ends. The CDR3 has 12 amino acids. Germline CDR1 and CDR2: GTSNPN and SVGIG (reference sequence). Here the CDR3 DNA reads TGTGCCTGGAGTGAGGGATCCTACGAGCAGTACTTC. Encoded protein: CAWSEGSYEQYF.

The V and J genes are TRBV29-1 and TRBJ2-1; either TRBD1 or TRBD2 may supply D (5 bases each). Trimming took 6 bases from V and 10 from J, leaving 22 bases between them. The germline V gene encodes CDR1 SQVTM and CDR2 ANQGSEA. This CDR3 has 14 amino acids. Here the CDR3 DNA reads TGCAGCGTCGGGGTGGGGCTAGGAGACTACGAGCAGTTCTTC. It is translated as CSVGVGLGDYEQFF.

This clonotype was recorded only once. This chain links TRBV20-1 with TRBJ2-7, with D possibly TRBD1 on 6 matching bases. Between the trimmed V and J ends, which lost 5 bases and 6 bases, there was a span of 20 bases. The CDR3 sequence is 14 residues long. Germline assignment: CDR1 DFQATT and CDR2 SNEGSKA (reference sequence). CDR3 region: CSAHYLGQGREQYF. CDR3 DNA: TGCAGTGCTCACTACCTGGGTCAGGGGCGCGAGCAGTACTTC.

The J gene is TRBJ2-5, the V gene TRBV18; a weak D match, TRBD1 (6 bases). The V and J ends lost 0 bases and 4 bases respectively, with 9 bases between them. The CDR3 length is 14 residues. CDR1 and CDR2 from the germline V gene are KGHSH and LQKENI. The CDR3 DNA reads TGTGCCAGCTCACCACCTACAGGGAGAGAGACCCAGTACTTC. It translates to CASSPPTGRETQYF.

This clonotype was seen once. The chain carries TRBV7-9 and TRBJ1-2; D is unresolved. Trimming pared 1 base from V and 11 bases from J, leaving 23 bases between. Germline loops: CDR1 SEHNR, CDR2 FQNEAQ (reference sequence). CDR3 size: 16 residues. The CDR3 DNA sequence: TGTGCCAGCAGCTTAGTGGATATGGGCAAACTTCAAGGGTACACCTTC. Translating it yields CASSLVDMGKLQGYTF.

The chain is built from TRBV6-6 and TRBJ1-5; maybe TRBD1 (5 bases). CDR1 and CDR2 (germline): MNHNY, SVGAGI (reference sequence). The V end was cut by 6 bases, the J end by 7 bases, with 22 bases between. CDR3 length equals 16 residues. CDR3 coding DNA: TGTGCCAGCAGCCCCAGCGTGGCAGGGTCGGGACAGCCCCAGCATTTT. Protein: CASSPSVAGSGQPQHF.

This sequence joins TRBV4-3 and TRBJ1-6; D is undetermined. The V end was cut by 0 bases, the J end by 13 bases, with 10 bases between. Germline-derived CDR1 and CDR2 are LGHNA and YSLEER. The CDR3 has 13 residues. The CDR3 DNA reads as TGCGCCAGCAGCCAAGAGTGGGAATGGCCCCTCCACTTT. Its protein product is CASSQEWEWPLHF.

CDR3 amino acids: CASLNVGTDTQYF. CDR3 DNA sequence: TGTGCCAGCTTAAACGTGGGCACAGATACGCAGTATTTT. V usage is TRBV7-9 and J usage is TRBJ2-3; D is uncertain. CDR1 is SEHNR and CDR2 is FQNEAQ in the germline V gene (reference sequence). V was pared by 8 bases and J by 1 base, with 10 bases between. The CDR3 length is 13 residues.

The rearrangement links TRBV20-1 to TRBJ1-4; D is uncertain. CDR1 is DFQATT, CDR2 SNEGSKA, per germline (reference sequence). The CDR3 contains 15 residues. V was clipped by 5 bases and J by 6 bases, with 19 bases between them. The CDR3 sequence: CSAGTWGGIDEKLFF. The CDR3 DNA sequence: TGCAGTGCTGGAACTTGGGGAGGGATAGATGAAAAACTGTTTTTT.

The rearrangement joins TRBV29-1 to TRBJ2-1; D remains unclear. Germline CDR1 and CDR2: SQVTM and ANQGSEA. This CDR3 contains 11 residues. CDR3 DNA sequence: TGCAGTACCGGACCGTCCCATGAGCAGTTCTTC. This encodes CSTGPSHEQFF.

The J gene is TRBJ1-2, the V gene TRBV29-1, with D tentatively TRBD1 (6 bases). Looked up from germline, CDR1 is SQVTM and CDR2 is ANQGSEA. The CDR3 sequence is 13 residues long. Trimming removed 4 bases from V and 6 bases from J, with 15 bases in between. As DNA, the CDR3 is TGCAGCGTTGGGGGTAGACAGGTCGATGGCTACACCTTC. Protein product: CSVGGRQVDGYTF.

This chain links TRBV7-2 with TRBJ2-3; TRBD2 agrees at 8 bases. The CDR3 has 16 residues. Germline trimming cut 5 bases from V and 0 bases from J; bases unmatched to any gene: 7. Per the germline V gene, CDR1 is SGHTA and CDR2 is FQGNSA. Written as DNA, the CDR3 is TGTGCCAGCAGCACCGGGGCGGGGGGAAGCACAGATACGCAGTATTTT. This encodes CASSTGAGGSTDTQYF.

On this clonotype: A much more abundant neighbour one base away suggests this may be a read error. This chain connects TRBV20-1 to TRBJ2-5, with TRBD2 matching over 13 bases. J was trimmed by 1 base and V by 5 bases; bases with no gene match: 16. This CDR3 contains 19 residues. Germline CDR1 reads DFQATT; CDR2 reads SNEGSKA (reference sequence). In nucleotides, the CDR3 is TGCAGTGCTGGAGGACTAGCGGGAGTGGTCCACTACCTCCAAGAGACCCAGTACTTC. It encodes CSAGGLAGVVHYLQETQYF.

A few counts support this clonotype. This chain joins TRBV5-1 and TRBJ2-7; D unresolved. V lost 0 bases and J lost 4, with 26 bases in between. This CDR3 is 19 amino acids long. Germline V gene lookup returns CDR1 SGHRS and CDR2 YFSETQ. CDR3 DNA: TGCGCCAGCAGCTTGGTTGACGGGTCCCCAGGCCGCCCTTCTTACGAGCAGTACTTC. Translated: CASSLVDGSPGRPSYEQYF.

The chain combines TRBV20-1 with TRBJ1-5, with 11 bases lining up with TRBD1. Germline trimming cut 0 bases from V and 3 bases from J; bases unmatched to any gene: 10. CDR3 length equals 18 residues. Germline V CDR1 and CDR2: DFQATT, SNEGSKA (reference sequence). The CDR3 DNA follows: TGCAGTGCTAGAGATTCCGGGACAGGGGGTTCTTTCAATCAGCCCCAGCATTTT. Protein: CSARDSGTGGSFNQPQHF.

This clonotype turned up a few times. V is TRBV3-1 and J is TRBJ2-3; TRBD2 agrees at 7 bases. With 1 base clipped from V and 0 bases from J, the junction kept 4 bases outside the gene matches. This CDR3 region has 16 residues. Germline values: CDR1 LGHDT, CDR2 YNNKEL (reference sequence). For the CDR3, the DNA is TGTGCCAGCAGCCAAGGCGGGAGCACTAGCACAGATACGCAGTATTTT. As protein: CASSQGGSTSTDTQYF.

The chain uses TRBV10-3 and TRBJ2-7; D gene ambiguous. V lost 4 bases, J lost 1 base, and 8 bases lay in between. Germline-derived CDR1 and CDR2 are ENHRY and SYGVKD. The CDR3 has 13 amino acids. The DNA for the CDR3 is TGTGCCATCAGTGGGCCGGAATCCTACGAGCAGTACTTC. Its protein product is CAISGPESYEQYF.

This CDR3 is CSDQRFRLEKLFF. CDR3 nucleotides: TGCAGTGACCAGCGCTTTCGATTAGAAAAACTGTTTTTT. The chain joins TRBV20-1 to TRBJ1-4; D uncertain. The V gene's germline CDR1 is DFQATT and CDR2 SNEGSKA (reference sequence). The CDR3 runs 13 residues. V lost 7 bases and J 8 bases, leaving 17 bases between the germline ends.

This sequence joins TRBV5-1 and TRBJ2-1; 8 bases align to TRBD2. V was clipped by 4 bases and J by 0 bases; unmatched bases: 6. The germline V gene encodes CDR1 SGHRS and CDR2 YFSETQ. The CDR3 length is 16 residues. The DNA for the CDR3 is TGCGCCAGCAGCGAAATAGCGGGGAGCTCCTACAATGAGCAGTTCTTC. Encoded protein: CASSEIAGSSYNEQFF.

This clonotype was recorded once. The chain combines TRBV3-1 with TRBJ2-3, with TRBD2 matching 14 bases. The germline CDR1 and CDR2 sequences are LGHDT and YNNKEL (reference sequence). With 3 bases clipped from V and 0 bases from J, the junction kept 14 bases outside the gene matches. This CDR3 is built from 21 residues. This CDR3 reads CASSHPPGLAGAAYSTDTQYF. The CDR3 coding sequence is TGTGCCAGCAGCCATCCGCCGGGACTAGCGGGGGCGGCCTATAGCACAGATACGCAGTATTTT.

The DNA for the CDR3 is TGTGCCAGCAGCTTGGTCCAGCGGGGGAGCACAGATACGCAGTATTTT. This translates into CASSLVQRGSTDTQYF. This chain links TRBV5-5 with TRBJ2-3; 8 bases align to TRBD2. The germline gives CDR1 SGHKS, CDR2 YYEKEE (reference sequence). The J segment lost 0 bases and the V segment lost 0 bases, leaving 3 bases of the junction unmatched. CDR3 length: 16 residues.

This clonotype has a handful of counts. The chain carries TRBV5-1 and TRBJ2-5; 7 bases fit TRBD1. This CDR3 contains 14 residues. With V trimmed by 2 bases and J by 1 base, 2 bases remained unmatched. Germline-derived CDR1 and CDR2 are SGHRS and YFSETQ. CDR3 in amino acids: CASSFRQGQETQYF. CDR3 nucleotides: TGCGCCAGCAGCTTCAGACAGGGCCAAGAGACCCAGTACTTC.

The chain carries TRBV27 and TRBJ2-3, with TRBD1 as a possible D gene (6 bases). Germline V lookup: CDR1 MNHEY, CDR2 SMNVEV (reference sequence). Trimming shortened V by 6 bases and J by 3 bases, and 22 bases separated the two germline ends. The CDR3 consists of 17 residues. The CDR3 coding sequence is TGTGCCAGCAGCCAGGGGTATGGTGTTAGGTTGACAGATACGCAGTATTTT. Its translation is CASSQGYGVRLTDTQYF.